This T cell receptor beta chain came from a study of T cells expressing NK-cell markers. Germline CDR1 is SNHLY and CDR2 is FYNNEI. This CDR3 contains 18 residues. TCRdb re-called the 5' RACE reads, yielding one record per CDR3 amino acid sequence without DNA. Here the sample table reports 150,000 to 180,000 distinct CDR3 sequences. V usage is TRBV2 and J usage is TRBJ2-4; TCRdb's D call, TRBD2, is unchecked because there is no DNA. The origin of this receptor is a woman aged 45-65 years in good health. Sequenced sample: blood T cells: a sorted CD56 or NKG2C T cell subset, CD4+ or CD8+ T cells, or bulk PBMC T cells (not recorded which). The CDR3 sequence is CASSEIKASGVAKNIQYF.